The 19 T cell receptor beta chains presented below share a single source sample, sequenced in a study of blood T cell repertoires in COVID-19. Profiled with immunoSEQ multiplex PCR; TCRdb holds only in-frame clones, not every one. Of about 270,000 clones listed, roughly 90% are singletons. The sample comprised peripheral blood. These receptors were obtained from a woman in her twenties or thirties with COVID-19, enrolled during active disease.

This chain joins TRBV5-8 and TRBJ2-5, with 8 bases that match TRBD2. Germline CDR1 and CDR2: SGHTS and YDEGEE. With 0 bases clipped from V and 1 base from J, the junction kept 5 bases outside the gene matches. There are 16 residues in the CDR3. The CDR3: CASSLAGRGAQETQYF. In nucleotides, the CDR3 is TGTGCCAGCAGCTTGGCCGGGCGGGGGGCCCAAGAGACCCAGTACTTC.

The chain is built from TRBV14 and TRBJ1-1; a weak D match, TRBD1 (5 bases). The CDR3 extends over 16 amino acids. CDR1 and CDR2 (germline): SGHDN, FVKESK. V gave up 4 bases and J gave up 4 bases, with 19 bases separating them. CDR3 amino acids: CASSLFLDPGGTEAFF. The CDR3 DNA follows: TGTGCCAGCAGCCTCTTCCTAGACCCGGGGGGCACTGAAGCTTTCTTT.

This chain joins TRBV3-1 (or the pseudogene TRBV3-2) and TRBJ2-2, with D possibly TRBD1 on 7 matching bases. This CDR3 comprises 17 residues. The V gene lost 4 bases and the J gene lost 8 bases, with 23 bases spanning the gap. Germline V CDR1 and CDR2: LGHDT, YNNKEL (reference sequence). The CDR3 coding sequence is TGTGCCAGCAGCCCTGACTTGCAGGGGGGTATCGCTGGGGAGCTGTTTTTT. It specifies CASSPDLQGGIAGELFF.

The rearrangement links TRBV30 to TRBJ1-2; the D is unclear. The germline V gene encodes CDR1 GTSNPN and CDR2 SVGIG (reference sequence). The ends were cut back, 0 bases at V and 1 base at J, with 18 bases in the middle. The CDR3 consists of 17 residues. The CDR3 DNA follows: TGTGCCTGGAGTGTGTCGGGAGGGCCGGGAGGTAACTATGGCTACACCTTC. Its translation: CAWSVSGGPGGNYGYTF.

V is TRBV5-1 and J is TRBJ1-2; unclear D gene. Germline CDR1 reads SGHRS; CDR2 reads YFSETQ. This CDR3 is built from 13 residues. Trimming removed 1 base from V and 7 bases from J, with 11 bases in between. CDR3 coding DNA: TGCGCCAGCAGCTTGATGATAGCGGCTGGCTACACCTTC. This translates into CASSLMIAAGYTF.

This chain joins TRBV29-1 and TRBJ2-7, with TRBD1 matching over 10 bases. Per germline, CDR1 SQVTM and CDR2 ANQGSEA. The CDR3 has 13 residues. Losses at the gene ends were 6 bases for V and 4 bases for J; bases not matched to a gene: 6. CDR3 DNA sequence: TGCAGCGTAGCCCGGGACAGGGGTTACGAGCAGTACTTC. Amino acid sequence: CSVARDRGYEQYF.

This chain joins TRBV2 and TRBJ2-5, with a weak D call TRBD2 (5 bases). CDR3 length equals 14 residues. Trimming left V 5 bases short and J 4 bases short, with 14 bases between. Germline assignment: CDR1 SNHLY and CDR2 FYNNEI. In nucleotides, the CDR3 is TGTGCCAGCAGTTCCTATCTAGCTTTAGAGACCCAGTACTTC. It encodes CASSSYLALETQYF.

The genes are TRBV5-1 and TRBJ1-1, with D hard to call. The CDR3 consists of 14 residues. Germline lookup yields CDR1 SGHRS and CDR2 YFSETQ. Between the trimmed V and J ends, which lost 4 bases and 7 bases, there was a span of 17 bases. CDR3 sequence (DNA): TGCGCCAGCAGCCCTCTTCAGGCAGACCGTGAAGCTTTCTTT. Its protein product is CASSPLQADREAFF.

The chain carries TRBV5-4 and TRBJ1-1; 7 bases map to TRBD1. V lost 4 bases and J lost 4; bases outside the gene matches: 4. Germline loops: CDR1 SGHNT, CDR2 YYREEE (reference sequence). This CDR3 comprises 13 residues. The CDR3 coding sequence is TGTGCCAGCAGCCAGGACAGGCCCACTGAAGCTTTCTTT. Translating it yields CASSQDRPTEAFF.

The J gene is TRBJ2-5, the V gene TRBV10-2, with D maybe TRBD1 (5 bases). V was clipped by 7 bases and J by 5 bases, with 23 bases between them. Germline V gene sequence: CDR1 WSHSY, CDR2 SAAADI. The CDR3 totals 16 residues. CDR3 in amino acids: CASKTDTRVTEETQYF. CDR3 bases: TGCGCCAGCAAAACGGACACGAGAGTTACCGAGGAGACCCAGTACTTC.

V usage is TRBV4-1 and J usage is TRBJ2-5, with 9 bases identical to TRBD2. This CDR3 has 16 amino acids. With 0 bases clipped from V and 5 bases from J, the junction kept 7 bases outside the gene matches. Germline CDR1 and CDR2: MGHRA and YSYEKL. CDR3 protein: CASSQDRRGGQETQYF. Written as DNA, the CDR3 is TGCGCCAGCAGCCAAGATCGGCGGGGGGGCCAGGAGACCCAGTACTTC.

This chain joins TRBV28 and TRBJ2-7; possible D gene TRBD1, 6 bases. The CDR3 loop spans 14 amino acids. Trimming took off 5 bases at V and 5 bases at J, with 16 bases between the two ends. Germline CDR1 reads MDHEN; CDR2 reads SYDVKM. DNA of the CDR3: TGTGCCAGCAGTGTCCCCGGGACAAGGGACGAGCAGTACTTC. Protein sequence: CASSVPGTRDEQYF.

The CDR3 DNA follows: TGTGCCAGCAGCTTGGACGAGGAGGGGCCCCAGCATTTT. It encodes CASSLDEEGPQHF. The chain is built from TRBV5-4 and TRBJ1-5; no reliable D call. The CDR3 has 13 amino acids. Germline CDR1 SGHNT, CDR2 YYREEE (reference sequence). Trimming shortened V by 0 bases and J by 9 bases, and 10 bases separated the two germline ends.

V usage is TRBV10-1 and J usage is TRBJ1-2, with TRBD1 matching 7 bases. Per the germline V gene, CDR1 is WNHNN and CDR2 is SYGVQD (reference sequence). The ends lost 6 bases at V and 2 bases at J; junction bases unmatched: 9. This CDR3 has 15 amino acids. CDR3 residues: CASSATPGQNYGYTF. Here the CDR3 DNA reads TGCGCCAGCAGCGCAACTCCGGGACAGAACTATGGCTACACCTTC.

There are a few counts of this clone. V usage is TRBV5-4 and J usage is TRBJ2-7; TRBD1 matches at 11 bases. Germline loops: CDR1 SGHNT, CDR2 YYREEE (reference sequence). The junction had 2 bases not matched to a gene; V was cut back by 4 bases and J by 5 bases. This CDR3 is built from 13 residues. The DNA for the CDR3 is TGTGCCAGCAGCCGGGACAGGGGGGACGAGCAGTACTTC. Protein sequence: CASSRDRGDEQYF.

The rearrangement joins TRBV5-4 to TRBJ2-1; 8 bases are a match to TRBD1. Germline CDR1 reads SGHNT; CDR2 reads YYREEE (reference sequence). This CDR3 is built from 16 residues. With 7 bases clipped from V and 8 bases from J, the junction kept 17 bases outside the gene matches. The CDR3 is CASRAQGAGDWDEQFF. As DNA, the CDR3 is TGTGCCAGCCGAGCTCAGGGGGCTGGTGATTGGGATGAGCAGTTCTTC.

A few counts support this clone. The V and J genes are TRBV7-8 and TRBJ1-2, with D maybe TRBD1 (6 bases). Trimming pared 1 base from V and 6 bases from J, leaving 18 bases between. Germline V gene data show CDR1 as SGHVS and CDR2 as FQNEAQ. The CDR3 loop spans 16 amino acids. For the CDR3, the DNA is TGTGCCAGCAGCTTAGGGACCGAAGGGGGGGCGAATGGCTACACCTTC. As protein: CASSLGTEGGANGYTF.

The chain recombines TRBV6-2 or TRBV6-3 with TRBJ2-7; tentatively, D is TRBD1 (6 bases). The CDR3 is made up of 16 amino acids. V was pared by 0 bases and J by 2 bases, with 14 bases between. The germline V gene has CDR1 MNHEY and CDR2 SVGEGT. Here the CDR3 DNA reads TGTGCCAGCAGTTACTCGGGCAGGGGCCAGACCTACGAGCAGTACTTC. The encoded protein is CASSYSGRGQTYEQYF.

The chain links TRBV4-1 to TRBJ2-3, with a weak D call TRBD2 (5 bases). Trimming left V 1 base short and J 9 bases short, with 8 bases between. CDR1 and CDR2 (germline): MGHRA, YSYEKL. This CDR3 is 12 amino acids long. CDR3 in amino acids: CASSQGGYTQYF. CDR3 DNA: TGCGCCAGCAGCCAAGGAGGGTACACGCAGTATTTT.